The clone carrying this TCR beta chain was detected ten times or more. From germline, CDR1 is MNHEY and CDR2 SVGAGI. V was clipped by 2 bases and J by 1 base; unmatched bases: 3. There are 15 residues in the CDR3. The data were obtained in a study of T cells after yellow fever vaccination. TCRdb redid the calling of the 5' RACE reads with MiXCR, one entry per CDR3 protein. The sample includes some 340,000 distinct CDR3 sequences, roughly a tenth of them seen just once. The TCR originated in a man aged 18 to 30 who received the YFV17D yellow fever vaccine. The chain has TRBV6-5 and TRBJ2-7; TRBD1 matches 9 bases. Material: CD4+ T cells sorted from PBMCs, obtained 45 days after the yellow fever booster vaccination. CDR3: CASSYGGTGSYEQYF. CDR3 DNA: TGTGCCAGCAGTTACGGGGGGACAGGGTCCTACGAGCAGTACTTC.